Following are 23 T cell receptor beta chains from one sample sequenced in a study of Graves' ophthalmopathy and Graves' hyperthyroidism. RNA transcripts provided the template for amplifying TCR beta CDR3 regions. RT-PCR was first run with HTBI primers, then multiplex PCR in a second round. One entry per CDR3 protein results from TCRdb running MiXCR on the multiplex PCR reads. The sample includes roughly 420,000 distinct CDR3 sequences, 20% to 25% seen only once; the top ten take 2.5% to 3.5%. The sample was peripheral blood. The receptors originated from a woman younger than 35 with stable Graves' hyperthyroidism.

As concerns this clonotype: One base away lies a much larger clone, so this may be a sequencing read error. The CDR3 reads CSARELTVYEQYF. CDR3 DNA: TGCAGTGCTAGAGAATTGACAGTCTACGAGCAGTACTTC. The V call is TRBV20-1, the J call TRBJ2-7; TRBD1 might be the D (5 bases). The length of the CDR3 is 13 residues. The germline V gene has CDR1 DFQATT and CDR2 SNEGSKA (reference sequence). Trimming removed 0 bases at V and 3 bases at J, with 9 bases between.

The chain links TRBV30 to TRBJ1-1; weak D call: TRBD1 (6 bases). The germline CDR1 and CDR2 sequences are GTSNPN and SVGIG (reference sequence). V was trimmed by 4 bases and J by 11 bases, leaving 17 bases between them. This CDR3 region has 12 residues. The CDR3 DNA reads TGTGCCTGGACCTTCGGGGGGCCCAGGGCTTTCTTT. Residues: CAWTFGGPRAFF.

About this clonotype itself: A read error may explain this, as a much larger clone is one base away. The CDR3 sequence: CASSLDRARETKYF. The DNA of the CDR3 is TGTGCCAGCAGCCTAGACAGGGCGCGGGAGACCAAGTACTTC. The chain carries TRBV7-2 and TRBJ2-5, with D possibly being TRBD1 or TRBD2 (7 bases each). The CDR3 is 14 residues long. CDR1 and CDR2 from the germline V gene are SGHTA and FQGNSA.

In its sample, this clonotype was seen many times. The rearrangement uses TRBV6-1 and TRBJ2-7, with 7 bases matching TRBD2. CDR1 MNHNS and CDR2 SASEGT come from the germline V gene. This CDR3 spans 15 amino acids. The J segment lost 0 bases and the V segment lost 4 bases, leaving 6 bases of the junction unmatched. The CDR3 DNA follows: TGTGCCAGCAGTGGGAGCGGGATCAGCTCCTACGAGCAGTACTTC. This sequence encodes CASSGSGISSYEQYF.

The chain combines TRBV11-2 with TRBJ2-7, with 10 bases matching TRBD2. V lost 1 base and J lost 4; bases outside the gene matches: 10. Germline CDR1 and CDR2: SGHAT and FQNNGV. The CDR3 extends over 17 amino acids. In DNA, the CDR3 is TGTGCCAGCAGCTTAGTATCCAGCGGGAGGGCCGGTTACGAGCAGTACTTC. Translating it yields CASSLVSSGRAGYEQYF.

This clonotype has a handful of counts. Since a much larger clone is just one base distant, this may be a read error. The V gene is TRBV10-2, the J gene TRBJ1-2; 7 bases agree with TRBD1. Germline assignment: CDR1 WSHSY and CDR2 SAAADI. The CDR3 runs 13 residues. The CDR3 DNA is TGCGCCAGCACCTTACAGGGGAGCTATGGCTTCACCTTC. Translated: CASTLQGSYGFTF.

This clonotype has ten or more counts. In DNA, the CDR3 is TGTGCCAGCAGTGCGACGGGACAGGGACACGAGCAGTACTTC. It yields the protein CASSATGQGHEQYF. The V and J genes are TRBV12-3 or TRBV12-4 and TRBJ2-7; TRBD1 matches 9 bases. V gave up 5 bases and J gave up 5 bases; unmatched junction bases: 7. The CDR3 totals 14 residues.

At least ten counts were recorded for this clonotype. CDR3: CASSFGPGWNYGYTF. Here the CDR3 DNA reads TGCGCCAGCAGCTTCGGCCCGGGGTGGAACTATGGCTACACCTTC. The chain recombines TRBV5-1 with TRBJ1-2; D not certain. Germline V gives CDR1 SGHRS, CDR2 YFSETQ. The germline V and J ends were trimmed by 2 bases and 2 bases, with 13 bases remaining between them. This CDR3 has 15 residues.

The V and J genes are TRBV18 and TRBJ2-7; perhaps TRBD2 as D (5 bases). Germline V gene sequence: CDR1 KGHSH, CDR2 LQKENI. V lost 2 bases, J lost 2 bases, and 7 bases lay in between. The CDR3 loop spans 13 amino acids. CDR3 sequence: CASSPGEPYEQYF. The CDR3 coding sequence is TGTGCCAGCTCACCAGGGGAGCCCTACGAGCAGTACTTC.

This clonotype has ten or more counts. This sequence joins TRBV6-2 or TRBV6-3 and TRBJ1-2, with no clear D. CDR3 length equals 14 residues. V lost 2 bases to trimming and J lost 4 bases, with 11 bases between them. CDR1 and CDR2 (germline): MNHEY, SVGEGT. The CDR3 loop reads CASSYDGIGYGYTF. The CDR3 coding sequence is TGTGCCAGCAGTTACGACGGGATAGGCTATGGCTACACCTTC.

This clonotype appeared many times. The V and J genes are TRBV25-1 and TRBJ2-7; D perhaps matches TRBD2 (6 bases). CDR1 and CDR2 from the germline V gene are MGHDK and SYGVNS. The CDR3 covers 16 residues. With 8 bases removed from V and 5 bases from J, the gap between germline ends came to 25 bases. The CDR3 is CASAHVGRSLPHEQYF. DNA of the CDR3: TGTGCCAGCGCCCATGTAGGGAGGTCGCTTCCCCACGAGCAGTACTTC.

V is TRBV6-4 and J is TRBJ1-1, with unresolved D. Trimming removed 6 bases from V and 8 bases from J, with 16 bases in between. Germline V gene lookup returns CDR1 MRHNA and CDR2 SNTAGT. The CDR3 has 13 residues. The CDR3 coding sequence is TGTGCCAGCAGCCTTAGACTCTCAGAGGAAGCTTTCTTT. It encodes CASSLRLSEEAFF.

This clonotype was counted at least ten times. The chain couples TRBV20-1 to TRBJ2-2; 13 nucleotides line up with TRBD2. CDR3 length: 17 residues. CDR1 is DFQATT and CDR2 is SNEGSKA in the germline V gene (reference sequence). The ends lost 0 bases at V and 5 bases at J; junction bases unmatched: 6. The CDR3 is CSARDQKGLAGTGELFF. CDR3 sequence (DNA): TGCAGTGCTAGAGATCAAAAGGGACTAGCGGGGACCGGGGAGCTGTTTTTT.

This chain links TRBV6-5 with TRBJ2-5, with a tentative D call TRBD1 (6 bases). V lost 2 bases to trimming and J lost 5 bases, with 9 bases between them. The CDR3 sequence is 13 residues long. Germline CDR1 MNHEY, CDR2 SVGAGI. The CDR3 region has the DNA TGTGCCAGCAGTTACGGGGGCGAGGAGACCCAGTACTTC. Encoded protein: CASSYGGEETQYF.

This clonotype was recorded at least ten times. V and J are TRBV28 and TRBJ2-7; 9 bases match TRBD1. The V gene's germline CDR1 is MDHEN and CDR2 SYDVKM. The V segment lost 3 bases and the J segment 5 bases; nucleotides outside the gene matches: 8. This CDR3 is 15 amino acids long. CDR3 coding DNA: TGTGCCAGCAGTTTCCTCCGGGACAGGGTGCACGAGCAGTACTTC. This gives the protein CASSFLRDRVHEQYF.

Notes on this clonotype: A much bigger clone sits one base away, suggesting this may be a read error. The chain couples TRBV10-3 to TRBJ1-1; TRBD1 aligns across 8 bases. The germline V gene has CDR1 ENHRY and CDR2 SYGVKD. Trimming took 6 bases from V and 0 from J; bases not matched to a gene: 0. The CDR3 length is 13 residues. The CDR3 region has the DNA TGTGCCATCAGGGACAGGGTGAACACTGAAGCTTTCTTT. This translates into CAIRDRVNTEAFF.

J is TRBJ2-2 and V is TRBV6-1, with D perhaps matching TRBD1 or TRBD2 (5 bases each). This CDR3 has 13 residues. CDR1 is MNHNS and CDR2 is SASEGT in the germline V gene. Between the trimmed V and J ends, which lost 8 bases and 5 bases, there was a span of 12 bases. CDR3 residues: CASGGDATGELFF. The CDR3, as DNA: TGTGCCAGCGGGGGTGATGCGACCGGGGAGCTGTTTTTT.

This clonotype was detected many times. The CDR3 spells CAIHSSGANVLTF. The CDR3 DNA reads TGTGCCATCCACAGCTCTGGGGCCAACGTCCTGACTTTC. This chain links TRBV6-1 with TRBJ2-6, with D hard to call. The CDR3 length is 13 residues. CDR1 and CDR2 from the germline V gene are MNHNS and SASEGT. V shed 10 bases and J shed 0 bases, with 7 bases lying between them.

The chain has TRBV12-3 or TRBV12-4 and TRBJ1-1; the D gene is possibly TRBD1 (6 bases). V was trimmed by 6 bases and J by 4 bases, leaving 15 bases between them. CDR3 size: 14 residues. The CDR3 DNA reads TGTGCCAGCAGCGTAACAGGGTTGGTCACTGAAGCTTTCTTT. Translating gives CASSVTGLVTEAFF.

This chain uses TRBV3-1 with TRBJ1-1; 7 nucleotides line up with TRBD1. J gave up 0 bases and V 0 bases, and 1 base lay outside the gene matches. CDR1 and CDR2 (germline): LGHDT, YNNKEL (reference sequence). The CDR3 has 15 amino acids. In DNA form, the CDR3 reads TGTGCCAGCAGCCAAGAGACAGGGATGAACACTGAAGCTTTCTTT. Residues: CASSQETGMNTEAFF. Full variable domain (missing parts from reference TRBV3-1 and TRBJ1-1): DTAVSQTPKYLVTQMGNDKSIKCEQNLGHDTMYWYKQDSKKFLKIMFSYNNKELIINETVPNRFSPKSPDKAHLNLHINSLELGDSAVYFCASSQETGMNTEAFFGQGTRLTVV.

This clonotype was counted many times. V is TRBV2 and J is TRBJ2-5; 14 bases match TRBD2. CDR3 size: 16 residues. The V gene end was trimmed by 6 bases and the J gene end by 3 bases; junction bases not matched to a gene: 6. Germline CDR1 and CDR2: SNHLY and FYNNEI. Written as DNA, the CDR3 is TGTGCCAGCAGCGAGATGGGACTAGCGGGAGAAGAGACCCAGTACTTC. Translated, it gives CASSEMGLAGEETQYF.

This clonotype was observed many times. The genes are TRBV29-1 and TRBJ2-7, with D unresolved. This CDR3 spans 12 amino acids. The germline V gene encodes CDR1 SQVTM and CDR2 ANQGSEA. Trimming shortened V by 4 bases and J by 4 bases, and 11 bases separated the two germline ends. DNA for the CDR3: TGCAGCGTTGTTTCGGGTTCTTACGAGCAGTACTTC. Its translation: CSVVSGSYEQYF.

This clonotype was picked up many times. CDR3 residues: CASSLDASSYEQYF. Here the CDR3 DNA reads TGTGCCAGCAGCTTGGATGCAAGCTCCTACGAGCAGTACTTC. The V gene is TRBV5-6, the J gene TRBJ2-7; unclear D gene. The germline V and J ends were trimmed by 0 bases and 0 bases, with 7 bases remaining between them. The CDR3 has 14 amino acids. Germline V CDR1 and CDR2: SGHDT, YYEEEE.